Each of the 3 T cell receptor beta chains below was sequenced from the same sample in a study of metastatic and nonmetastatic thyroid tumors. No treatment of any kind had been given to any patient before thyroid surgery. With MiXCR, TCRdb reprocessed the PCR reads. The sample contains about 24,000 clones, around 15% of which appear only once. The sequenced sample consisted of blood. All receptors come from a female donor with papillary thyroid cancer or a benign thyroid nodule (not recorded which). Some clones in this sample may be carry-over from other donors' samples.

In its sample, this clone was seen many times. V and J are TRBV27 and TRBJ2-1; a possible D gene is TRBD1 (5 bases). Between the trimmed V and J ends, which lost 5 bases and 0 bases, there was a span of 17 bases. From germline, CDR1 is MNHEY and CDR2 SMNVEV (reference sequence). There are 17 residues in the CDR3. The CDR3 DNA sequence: TGTGCCAGCAGTGCTGGGGCCGGTCCTAGCTCCTACAATGAGCAGTTCTTC. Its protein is CASSAGAGPSSYNEQFF.

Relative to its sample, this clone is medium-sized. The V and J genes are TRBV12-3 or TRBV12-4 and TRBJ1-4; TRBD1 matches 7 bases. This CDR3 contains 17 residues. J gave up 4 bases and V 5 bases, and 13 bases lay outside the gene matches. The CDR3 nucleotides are TGTGCCAGCAGTCAGGGGGGGACAGCGGACTTTAATGAAAAACTGTTTTTT. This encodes CASSQGGTADFNEKLFF.

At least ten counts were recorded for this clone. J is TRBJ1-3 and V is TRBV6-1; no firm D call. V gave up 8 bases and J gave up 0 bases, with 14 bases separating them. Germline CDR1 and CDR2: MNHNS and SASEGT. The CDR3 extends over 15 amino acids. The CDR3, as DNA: TGTGCCAGCCTACCGATGGGCGGCTCTGGAAACACCATATATTTT. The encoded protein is CASLPMGGSGNTIYF.